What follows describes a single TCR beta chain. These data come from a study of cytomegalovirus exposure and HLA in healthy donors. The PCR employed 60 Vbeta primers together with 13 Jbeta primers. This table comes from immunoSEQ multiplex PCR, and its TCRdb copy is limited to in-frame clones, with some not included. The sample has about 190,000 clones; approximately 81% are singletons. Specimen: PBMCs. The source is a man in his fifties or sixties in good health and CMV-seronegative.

CDR3 amino acids: CASSPPGTPYNSPLHF. For the CDR3, the DNA is TGTGCCAGCAGCCCCCCCGGGACACCTTATAATTCACCCCTCCACTTT. This chain joins TRBV11-2 and TRBJ1-6; weak D call: TRBD1 (6 bases). Trimming left V 5 bases short and J 4 bases short, with 15 bases between. The CDR3 extends over 16 amino acids. Germline CDR1 is SGHAT and CDR2 is FQNNGV. Full variable domain (missing parts from reference TRBV11-2 and TRBJ1-6): EAGVAQSPRYKIIEKRQSVAFWCNPISGHATLYWYQQILGQGPKLLIQFQNNGVVDDSQLPKDRFSAERLKGVDSTLKIQPAKLEDSAVYLCASSPPGTPYNSPLHFGNGTRLTVT.